This section outlines one T cell receptor (beta chain) sequence together with its context. Its target is not known. This sample is part of a study of CD4+ T cells in melanoma. Study-wide results and caveats: Diverse differentiation states were reported for melanoma neoantigen-specific CD4+ T cells.

Assay used: immunoSEQ multiplex PCR; TCRdb lists only in-frame clones, some missing. The top ten hold 12% of the sample, which has nearly 50,000 clones, approximately 92% seen once. What was sequenced was peripheral blood. This receptor was taken from a human donor with melanoma.

The CDR3 nucleotides read TGCGCCAGCACCGGACAGGAGAACACTGAAGCTTTCTTT. This sequence encodes CASTGQENTEAFF. This chain joins TRBV5-1 and TRBJ1-1; 7 nucleotides agree with TRBD1. J lost 1 base, V lost 6 bases, and 3 bases had no gene match. The CDR3 runs to 13 residues. CDR1 is SGHRS and CDR2 is YFSETQ in the germline V gene.